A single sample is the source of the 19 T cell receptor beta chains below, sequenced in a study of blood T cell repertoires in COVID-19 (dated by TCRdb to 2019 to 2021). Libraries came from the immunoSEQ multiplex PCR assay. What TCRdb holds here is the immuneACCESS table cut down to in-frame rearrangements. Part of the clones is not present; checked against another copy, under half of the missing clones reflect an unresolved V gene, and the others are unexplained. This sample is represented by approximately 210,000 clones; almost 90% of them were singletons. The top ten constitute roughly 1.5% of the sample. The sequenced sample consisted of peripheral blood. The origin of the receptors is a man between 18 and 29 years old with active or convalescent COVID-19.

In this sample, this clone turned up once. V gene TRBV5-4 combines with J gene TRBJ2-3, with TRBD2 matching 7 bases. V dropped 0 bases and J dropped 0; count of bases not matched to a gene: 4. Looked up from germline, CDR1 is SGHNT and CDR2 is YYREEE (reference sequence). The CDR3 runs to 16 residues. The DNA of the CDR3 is TGTGCCAGCAGCTTGGCCGGGCGGGGGAGCACAGATACGCAGTATTTT. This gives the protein CASSLAGRGSTDTQYF.

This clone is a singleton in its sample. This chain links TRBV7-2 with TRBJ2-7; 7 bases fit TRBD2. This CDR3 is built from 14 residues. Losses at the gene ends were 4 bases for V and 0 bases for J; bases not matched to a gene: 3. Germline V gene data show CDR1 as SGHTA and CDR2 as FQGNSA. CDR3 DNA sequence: TGTGCCAGCAGCTGGGACTACGGCTCCTACGAGCAGTACTTC. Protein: CASSWDYGSYEQYF.

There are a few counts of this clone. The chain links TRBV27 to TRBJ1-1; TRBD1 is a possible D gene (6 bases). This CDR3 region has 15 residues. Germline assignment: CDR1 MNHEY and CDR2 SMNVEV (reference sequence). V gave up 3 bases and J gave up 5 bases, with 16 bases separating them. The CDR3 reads CASSFRTGWDTEAFF. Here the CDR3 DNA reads TGTGCCAGCAGTTTCCGAACAGGGTGGGATACTGAAGCTTTCTTT.

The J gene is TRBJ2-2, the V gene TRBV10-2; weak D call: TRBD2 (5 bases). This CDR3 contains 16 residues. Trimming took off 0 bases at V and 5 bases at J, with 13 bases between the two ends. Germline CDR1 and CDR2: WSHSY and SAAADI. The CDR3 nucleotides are TGCGCCAGCAGTGAGTCAATCGGGATTCGTACCGGGGAGCTGTTTTTT. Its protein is CASSESIGIRTGELFF.

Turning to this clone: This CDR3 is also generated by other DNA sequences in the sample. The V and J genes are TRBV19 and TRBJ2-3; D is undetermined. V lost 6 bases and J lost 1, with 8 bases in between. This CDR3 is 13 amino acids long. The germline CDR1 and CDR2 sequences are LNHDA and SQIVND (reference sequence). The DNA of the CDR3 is TGTGCCAGTAGCGGGTCGGGCACAGATACGCAGTATTTT. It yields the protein CASSGSGTDTQYF. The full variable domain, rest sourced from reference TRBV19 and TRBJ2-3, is DGGITQSPKYLFRKEGQNVTLSCEQNLNHDAMYWYRQDPGQGLRLIYYSQIVNDFQKGDIAEGYSVSREKKESFPLTVTSAQKNPTAFYLCASSGSGTDTQYFGPGTRLTVL.

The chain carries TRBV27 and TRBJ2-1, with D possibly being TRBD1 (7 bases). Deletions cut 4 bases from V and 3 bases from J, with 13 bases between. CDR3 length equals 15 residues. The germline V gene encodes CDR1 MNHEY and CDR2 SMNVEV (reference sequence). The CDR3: CASSSNRGLYNEQFF. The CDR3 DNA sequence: TGTGCCAGCAGTTCGAACAGGGGACTCTACAATGAGCAGTTCTTC.

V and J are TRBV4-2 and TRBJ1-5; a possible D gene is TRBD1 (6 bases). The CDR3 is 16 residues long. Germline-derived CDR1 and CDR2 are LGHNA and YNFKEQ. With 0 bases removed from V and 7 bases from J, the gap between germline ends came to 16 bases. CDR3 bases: TGTGCCAGCAGCCAAGAGGCAGGGGACGTGCGGCAGCCCCAGCATTTT. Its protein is CASSQEAGDVRQPQHF.

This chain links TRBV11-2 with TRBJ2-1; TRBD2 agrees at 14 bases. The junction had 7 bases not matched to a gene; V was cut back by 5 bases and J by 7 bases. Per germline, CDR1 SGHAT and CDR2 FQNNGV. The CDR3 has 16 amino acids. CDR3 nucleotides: TGTGCCAGCAGCCCTGGACTAGCGGGAGGCACGAATGAGCAGTTCTTC. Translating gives CASSPGLAGGTNEQFF.

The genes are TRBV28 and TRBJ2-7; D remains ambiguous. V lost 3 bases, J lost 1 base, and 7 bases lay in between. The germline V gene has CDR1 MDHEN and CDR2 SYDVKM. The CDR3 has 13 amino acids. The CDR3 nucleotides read TGTGCCAGCAGTTTCCGCGGTTCCTACGAGCAGTACTTC. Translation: CASSFRGSYEQYF. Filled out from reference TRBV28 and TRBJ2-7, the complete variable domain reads DVKVTQSSRYLVKRTGEKVFLECVQDMDHENMFWYRQDPGLGLRLIYFSYDVKMKEKGDIPEGYSVSREKKERFSLILESASTNQTSMYLCASSFRGSYEQYFGPGTRLTVT.

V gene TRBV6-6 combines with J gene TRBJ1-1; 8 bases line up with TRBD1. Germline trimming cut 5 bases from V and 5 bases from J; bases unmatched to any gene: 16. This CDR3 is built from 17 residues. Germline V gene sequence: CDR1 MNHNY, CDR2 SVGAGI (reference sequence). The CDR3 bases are TGTGCCAGCAGTCCAGAAGGACAGGGCTGGGGTTGGACTGAAGCTTTCTTT. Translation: CASSPEGQGWGWTEAFF.

The CDR3, as DNA: TGTGCCAGTAGTATGTCGGGGTCAACAGACATTCAGTACTTC. Its translation: CASSMSGSTDIQYF. This chain uses TRBV19 with TRBJ2-4; tentative D call: TRBD2 (5 bases). Trimming cost V 3 bases and J 8 bases, with 14 bases left between them. Germline CDR1 is LNHDA and CDR2 is SQIVND (reference sequence). This CDR3 comprises 14 residues.

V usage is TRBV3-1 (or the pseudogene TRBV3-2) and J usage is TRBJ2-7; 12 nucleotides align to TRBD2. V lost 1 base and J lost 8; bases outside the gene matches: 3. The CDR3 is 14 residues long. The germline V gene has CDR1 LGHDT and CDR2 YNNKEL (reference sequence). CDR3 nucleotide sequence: TGTGCCAGCAGCCAAGGCCTAGCGGGAGGGAAGCAGTACTTC. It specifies CASSQGLAGGKQYF.

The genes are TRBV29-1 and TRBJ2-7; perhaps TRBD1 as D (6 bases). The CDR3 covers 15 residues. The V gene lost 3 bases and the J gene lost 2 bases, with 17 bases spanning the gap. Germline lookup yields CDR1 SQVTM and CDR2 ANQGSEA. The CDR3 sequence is CSVEFRGRSTYEQYF. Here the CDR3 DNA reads TGCAGCGTTGAGTTCAGGGGACGGTCGACCTACGAGCAGTACTTC.

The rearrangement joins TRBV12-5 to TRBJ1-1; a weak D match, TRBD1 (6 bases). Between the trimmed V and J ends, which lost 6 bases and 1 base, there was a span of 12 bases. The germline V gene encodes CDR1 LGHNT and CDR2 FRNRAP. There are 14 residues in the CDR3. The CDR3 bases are TGTGCTAGTGGCCTGGACAGCTCGAACACTGAAGCTTTCTTT. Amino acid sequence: CASGLDSSNTEAFF.

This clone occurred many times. The CDR3 here is CASRLLADTQYF. The CDR3, as DNA: TGTGCCAGCAGGCTACTAGCGGATACGCAGTATTTT. J is TRBJ2-3 and V is TRBV12-3 or TRBV12-4; 7 positions agree with TRBD2. The CDR3 spans 12 residues. V shed 6 bases and J 6 bases; nucleotides not matched to a gene: 3.

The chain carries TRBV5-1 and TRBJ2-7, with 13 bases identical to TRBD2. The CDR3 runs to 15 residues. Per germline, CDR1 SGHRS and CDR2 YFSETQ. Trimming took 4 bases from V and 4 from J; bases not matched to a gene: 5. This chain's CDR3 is CASSPGLAGTYEQYF. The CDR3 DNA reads TGCGCCAGCAGCCCGGGACTAGCGGGGACTTACGAGCAGTACTTC.

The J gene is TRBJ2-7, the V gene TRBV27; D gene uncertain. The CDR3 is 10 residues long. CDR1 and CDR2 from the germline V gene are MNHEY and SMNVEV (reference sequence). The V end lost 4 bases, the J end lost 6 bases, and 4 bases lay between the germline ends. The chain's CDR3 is CASSSSEQYF. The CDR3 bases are TGTGCCAGCAGTTCGTCCGAGCAGTACTTC.

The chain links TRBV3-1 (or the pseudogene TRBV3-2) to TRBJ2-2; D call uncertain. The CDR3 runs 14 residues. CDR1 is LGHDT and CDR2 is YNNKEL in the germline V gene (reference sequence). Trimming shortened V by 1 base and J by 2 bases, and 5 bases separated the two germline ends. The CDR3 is CASSQAGNTGELFF. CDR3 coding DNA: TGTGCCAGCAGCCAAGCAGGAAACACCGGGGAGCTGTTTTTT.

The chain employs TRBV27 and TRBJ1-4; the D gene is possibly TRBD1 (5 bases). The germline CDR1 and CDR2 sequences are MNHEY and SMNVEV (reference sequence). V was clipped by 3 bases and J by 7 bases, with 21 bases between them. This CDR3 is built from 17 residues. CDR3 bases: TGTGCCAGCAGTTTGGACGACCCAGGGATTGGTAGTGAAAAACTGTTTTTT. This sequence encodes CASSLDDPGIGSEKLFF.